Detailed here is one TCR beta chain. The sample comes from a study of blood T cell repertoires in COVID-19. Study information: Donors in the United States, Italy and Spain gave samples during acute or convalescent COVID-19.

The repertoire was sequenced with immunoSEQ multiplex PCR; TCRdb's copy has only in-frame clones and lacks some. The sample lists 90,000 to 140,000 clones; 80% to 85% were seen once. Sequenced input: peripheral blood. The receptor was derived from an elderly man with acute or convalescent COVID-19.

The CDR3: CASSYGTGFSNYGYTF. CDR3 DNA: TGTGCCAGCAGTTACGGGACAGGGTTTTCCAACTATGGCTACACCTTC. The chain links TRBV6-6 to TRBJ1-2; 9 positions match TRBD1. The CDR3 is made up of 16 amino acids. The ends lost 2 bases at V and 2 bases at J; junction bases unmatched: 6. Germline CDR1 reads MNHNY; CDR2 reads SVGAGI (reference sequence).